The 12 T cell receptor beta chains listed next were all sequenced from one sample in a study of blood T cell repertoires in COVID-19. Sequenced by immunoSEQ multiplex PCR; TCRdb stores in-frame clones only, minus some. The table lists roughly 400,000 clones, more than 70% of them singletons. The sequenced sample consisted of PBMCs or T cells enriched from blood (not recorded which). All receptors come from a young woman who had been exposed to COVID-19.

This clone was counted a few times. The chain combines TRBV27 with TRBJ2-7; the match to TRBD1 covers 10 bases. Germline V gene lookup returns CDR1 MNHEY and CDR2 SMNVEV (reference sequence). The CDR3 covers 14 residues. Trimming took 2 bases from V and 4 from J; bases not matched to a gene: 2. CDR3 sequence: CASSLTDRGYEQYF. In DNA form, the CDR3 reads TGTGCCAGCAGTTTAACGGACAGGGGGTACGAGCAGTACTTC.

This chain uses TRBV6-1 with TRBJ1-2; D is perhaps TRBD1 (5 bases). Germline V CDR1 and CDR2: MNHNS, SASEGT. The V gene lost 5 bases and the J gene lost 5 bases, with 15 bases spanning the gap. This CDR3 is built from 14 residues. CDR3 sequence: CASSTQGLVYGYTF. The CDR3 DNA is TGTGCCAGCAGTACTCAGGGACTTGTTTATGGCTACACCTTC.

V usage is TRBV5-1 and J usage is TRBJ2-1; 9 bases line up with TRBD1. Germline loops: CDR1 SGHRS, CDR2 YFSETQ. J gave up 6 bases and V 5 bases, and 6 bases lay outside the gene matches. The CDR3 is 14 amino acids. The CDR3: CASSLGTGPNEQFF. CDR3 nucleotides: TGCGCCAGCAGTTTAGGGACAGGGCCCAATGAGCAGTTCTTC.

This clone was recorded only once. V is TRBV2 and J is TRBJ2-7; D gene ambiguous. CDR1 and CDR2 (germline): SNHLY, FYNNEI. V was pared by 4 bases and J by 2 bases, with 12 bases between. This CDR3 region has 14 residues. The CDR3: CASSGISSTYEQYF. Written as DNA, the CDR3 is TGTGCCAGCAGTGGCATTAGCAGTACCTACGAGCAGTACTTC.

The CDR3, as DNA: TGTGCCAGCAGCTTAGCCTCAGACAGGGGGGTCTACGAGCAGTACTTC. This sequence encodes CASSLASDRGVYEQYF. The rearrangement links TRBV7-2 to TRBJ2-7; 9 bases map to TRBD1. Germline V gene lookup returns CDR1 SGHTA and CDR2 FQGNSA. With 0 bases clipped from V and 3 bases from J, the junction kept 6 bases outside the gene matches. The CDR3 loop spans 16 amino acids. The full variable domain, its missing parts supplied by reference TRBV7-2 and TRBJ2-7, is GAGVSQSPSNKVTEKGKDVELRCDPISGHTALYWYRQSLGQGLEFLIYFQGNSAPDKSGLPSDRFSAERTGGSVSTLTIQRTQQEDSAVYLCASSLASDRGVYEQYFGPGTRLTVT.

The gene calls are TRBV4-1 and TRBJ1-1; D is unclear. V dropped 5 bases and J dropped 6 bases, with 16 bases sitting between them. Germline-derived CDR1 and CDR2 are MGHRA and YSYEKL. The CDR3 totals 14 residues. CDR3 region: CASSWAAEKAEAFF. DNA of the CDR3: TGCGCCAGCAGCTGGGCAGCCGAGAAAGCTGAAGCTTTCTTT.

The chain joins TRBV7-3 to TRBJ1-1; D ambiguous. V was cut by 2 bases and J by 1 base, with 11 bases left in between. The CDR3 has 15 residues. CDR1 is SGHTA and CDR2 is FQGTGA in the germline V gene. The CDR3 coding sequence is TGTGCCAGCAGCTTAGGTTTGGCGGGGAACACTGAAGCTTTCTTT. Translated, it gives CASSLGLAGNTEAFF.

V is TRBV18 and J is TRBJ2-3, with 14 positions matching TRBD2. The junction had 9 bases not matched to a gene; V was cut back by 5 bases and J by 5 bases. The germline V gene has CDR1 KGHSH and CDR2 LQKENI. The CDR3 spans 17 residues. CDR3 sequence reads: CASSSQPGLAGGDTQYF. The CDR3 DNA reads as TGTGCCAGCTCATCTCAACCAGGACTAGCGGGAGGAGATACGCAGTATTTT.

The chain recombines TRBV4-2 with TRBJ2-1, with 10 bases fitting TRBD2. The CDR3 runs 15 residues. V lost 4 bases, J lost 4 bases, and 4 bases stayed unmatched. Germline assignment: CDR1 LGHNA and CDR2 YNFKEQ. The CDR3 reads CASSPRTSGYNEQFF. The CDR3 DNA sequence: TGTGCCAGCAGCCCGAGGACTAGCGGATACAATGAGCAGTTCTTC.

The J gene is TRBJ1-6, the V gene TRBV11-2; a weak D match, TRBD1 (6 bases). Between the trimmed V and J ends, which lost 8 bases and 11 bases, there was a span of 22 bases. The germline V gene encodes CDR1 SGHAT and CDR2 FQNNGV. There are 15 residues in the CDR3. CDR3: CASSLVGGRLAPLHF. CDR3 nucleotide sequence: TGTGCCAGCTCGTTAGTGGGGGGGCGTTTGGCACCCCTCCACTTT.

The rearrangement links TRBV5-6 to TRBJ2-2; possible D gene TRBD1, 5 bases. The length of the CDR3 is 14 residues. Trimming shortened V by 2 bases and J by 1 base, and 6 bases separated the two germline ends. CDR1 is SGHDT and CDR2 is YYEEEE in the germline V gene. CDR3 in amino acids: CASSLTGNTGELFF. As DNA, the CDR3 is TGTGCCAGCAGCTTAACAGGGAACACCGGGGAGCTGTTTTTT.

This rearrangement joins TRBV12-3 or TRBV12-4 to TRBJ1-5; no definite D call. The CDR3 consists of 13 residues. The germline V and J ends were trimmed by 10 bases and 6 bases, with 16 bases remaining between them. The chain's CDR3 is CATKEGASQPQHF. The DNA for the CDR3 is TGTGCCACCAAGGAGGGAGCGAGTCAGCCCCAGCATTTT.